What follows describes a single TCR beta chain. Its antigen specificity is not known. The record has no base qualities; no much larger clone is one base away. The sample originates from a study of OX40 agonist ivuxolimab in advanced cancers. About the study as a whole: The costimulatory receptor OX40 (CD134) was targeted by ivuxolimab, a fully human IgG2 agonistic monoclonal antibody. Intravenous ivuxolimab was administered to patients every 2 weeks at six dose levels: 0.01, 0.1, 0.3, 1.5, 3 and 10 mg/kg. Of the roughly 51 dose-escalation patients, hepatocellular carcinoma was present in some 19, melanoma in roughly 15, renal cell carcinoma in 9 and head and neck cancer in 9. In the dose-escalation cohort, approximately 82% of patients were male, and the mean age was about 55 years, with a range of roughly 20 to 85. Prior anti-PD-1, anti-PD-L1 or anti-CTLA-4 therapy was permitted, and 40% of dose-escalation patients had received checkpoint inhibitors. Partial responses occurred in three dose-escalation patients, of whom one had hepatocellular carcinoma and two had cutaneous melanoma. The point of sequencing TCRbeta in the periphery was to test whether ivuxolimab changed TCR sequence diversity and drove clonal T-cell expansion. The paper covers the monotherapy dose-escalation part of the phase I ivuxolimab trial, which included N = 52 patients. What the authors observed across the whole study: Low levels of normalized T-cell clonal expansion were also seen in some patients who did not respond. In partial responders in the 0.1-3.0 mg/kg groups, normalized peripheral clonal expansion was found to be among the lowest, especially among CD8+ T cells. After ivuxolimab, expanded clones were on average more numerous among CD8+ T cells than among CD4+ T cells. At doses of 0.1 to 3.0 mg/kg, clonal expansion of both CD4+ and CD8+ blood T cells was observed from baseline to week 6. Which antigens the clonally expanded peripheral T cells were specific for was not determined.

To sequence the TCRbeta CDR3 region, genomic DNA was isolated from the sorted cells. The immunoSEQ Assay was used for sequencing of TCRbeta CDR3 regions. Sourced from immuneACCESS, this table was stored by TCRdb with only in-frame sequences that have V and J called. A share of the clones is absent; for the studies checked, an unresolved V gene accounts for under half, and the remainder has no known explanation. The sample table shows approximately 56,000 clones, and 80% to 90% are seen once. The ten largest clones add up to less than 2% of the sample. Patients with a history of autoimmune disease or receiving systemic immunosuppression were excluded from the trial. In every dose cohort, peripheral blood was drawn for TCR sequencing at baseline, cycle 4 day 1, and cycle 7 day 1. Samples were obtained from an open-label, multicenter, first-in-human phase I dose-escalation trial of ivuxolimab. Adults with locally advanced or metastatic melanoma, renal cell carcinoma, hepatocellular carcinoma or head and neck squamous cell carcinoma were enrolled in the trial. Before TCR sequencing, CD4+ T cells and CD8+ T cells were sorted from peripheral blood as separate populations.

V is shortened by 5 bases, J by 8 bases, and the region joining them spans 18 bases. Reading from cysteine to phenylalanine, the CDR3 counts 14 amino acids. Only the CDR3 part of the read is kept: 42 bases, read in frame from the first base. The germline V gene supplies CDR1 SGHNT and CDR2 YENEEA. This chain joins TRBV11-3 to TRBJ1-1; a tentative D call is TRBD1 (6 bases match). The TCR originated in an adult with an advanced solid tumor such as melanoma, head and neck, liver or kidney cancer. Material: CD4+ or CD8+ T cells sorted from blood, obtained in a trial of the OX40 agonist ivuxolimab. This receptor has the CDR3 CASSPSSGAMEAFF. The nucleotide sequence is given as TGTGCCAGCAGCCCTTCTTCAGGGGCGATGGAAGCTTTCTTT.